This is a list of T cell receptor beta chains from one sample in a study of blood T cell repertoires in COVID-19. Clones were sequenced by immunoSEQ multiplex PCR, and TCRdb holds only the in-frame ones, with some missing. Of roughly 180,000 clones listed, approximately 84% are singletons. The sequenced material came from PBMCs or T cells enriched from blood (not recorded which). The receptors were sampled from a woman aged 40 to 50 with acute COVID-19. CDR3s leave out the opening cysteine and the closing phenylalanine or tryptophan.

TRBJ1-1 TRBV18 ASSPGHLNTEAF
TRBJ2-5 TRBV20-1 SARGLAGGLETQY
TRBJ1-6 TRBV6-5 ASSPRDSGSPLH
TRBJ2-6 TRBV6-5 ASNTAGANVLT
TRBJ2-5 TRBV6-1 ASSEASGTQETQY
TRBJ1-2 TRBV11-3 ASSWDRESGYT
TRBJ2-1 TRBV4-2 ASSLRLGEQF
TRBJ1-2 TRBV30 AWRGGISYGYT
TRBJ2-1 TRBV9 ASSVASSAGTGEQF
TRBJ2-1 TRBV10-2 ASSEGEAGGYYNEQF
TRBJ1-3 TRBV6-1 ASSEVTGSSGNTIY
TRBJ1-2 TRBV18 ASSRGQGRDGYT
TRBJ2-7 TRBV30 AWSAGVAYEQY
TRBJ2-3 TRBV7-7 ASSPLAGFSTDTQY
TRBJ2-2 TRBV9 ASSVSGTGELF
TRBJ2-7 TRBV6-6 ASLEGGGPYEQY
TRBJ1-2 TRBV7-2 ASSLNPTGNYGYT
TRBJ1-1 TRBV5-1 ASSFGTGNTEAF
TRBJ2-4 TRBV12-3/TRBV12-4 ASSPQGKNIQY
TRBJ2-7 TRBV25-1 ASRGARGTGSYEQY
TRBJ2-3 TRBV19 ASSIRDSGTDTQY
TRBJ2-1 TRBV7-2 ASSPTVSGITNEQF
TRBJ2-5 TRBV6-1 ASSELAGGPQETQY
TRBJ2-3 TRBV4-2 ASSETSGRTDTQY
TRBJ2-7 TRBV3-1/TRBV3-2 ASSRQGPSYEQY
TRBJ2-1 TRBV4-1 ASSLHREKDEQF
TRBJ1-3 TRBV2 ASSAQGAQQNTIY
TRBJ2-1 TRBV20-1 SARNRDEQF
TRBJ2-5 TRBV2 ASQGAGGVETQY
TRBJ2-3 TRBV4-1 ASSQGSGLAGGGDTQY
TRBJ1-5 TRBV19 ASSQGQGEQPQH
TRBJ2-2 TRBV5-6 ASSFGGSPNTGELF
TRBJ2-2 TRBV29-1 SALRRARGTGELF
TRBJ1-2 TRBV14 ASSQSTRGAEGYT
TRBJ2-7 TRBV5-1 ASSTGLAGGTYEQY
TRBJ2-7 TRBV29-1 SVGRQGVSYEQY
TRBJ2-2 TRBV5-8 ASSRGVSSTGELF
TRBJ1-1 TRBV5-1 ASSTDRPDLSEAF
TRBJ2-3 TRBV6-5 AGRTGAGTQY
TRBJ1-2 TRBV30 AWRGPGAYGYT
TRBJ2-1 TRBV20-1 SAPGGFEQF
TRBJ2-3 TRBV7-8 ASSSGQGSYGTDTQY
TRBJ2-7 TRBV7-2 ASSPTGYEQY
TRBJ2-5 TRBV7-9 ASSLIGWETQY
TRBJ2-5 TRBV18 ASSPGSPETQY
TRBJ1-5 TRBV2 ASPSTAASNQPQH
TRBJ1-1 TRBV5-1 ASTRGDGTANTEAF
TRBJ2-2 TRBV4-1 ASSQEQGYTGELF
TRBJ2-2 TRBV19 ASRPGTRVTGELF
TRBJ2-1 TRBV29-1 SVEVRDSRAYNEQF
TRBJ2-1 TRBV29-1 SVVRQSSYNEQF
TRBJ2-3 TRBV2 ASSEGALNTDTQY
TRBJ1-3 TRBV6-5 ASRMRDAGGNTIY
TRBJ1-1 TRBV25-1 SRAGENTEAF
TRBJ1-2 TRBV9 ASSVEPTGGGGYT
TRBJ2-5 TRBV11-3 ASSLEAGWETQY
TRBJ2-3 TRBV11-2 ASSLTPGLAIFRDTQY
TRBJ1-2 TRBV3-1/TRBV3-2 ASSQGAGAGGYT
TRBJ2-6 TRBV2 ASKTGTDGANVLT
TRBJ1-5 TRBV19 ASSDTGTGRNQPQH